The 23 T cell receptor beta chains below were found in one sample sequenced in a study of blood T cell repertoires in COVID-19. Sequencing was performed with immunoSEQ multiplex PCR; in TCRdb, only in-frame clones are kept and a portion is missing. Of over 70,000 clones listed, around 84% were seen once; the top ten hold approximately 10%. Sequenced sample: peripheral blood. These receptors came from a man in his fifties or sixties with COVID-19, enrolled during active disease.

A single count supports this clone. The V call is TRBV2, the J call TRBJ2-3; possible D gene TRBD2, 6 bases. The ends were cut back, 6 bases at V and 6 bases at J, with 10 bases in the middle. There are 12 residues in the CDR3. Germline V CDR1 and CDR2: SNHLY, FYNNEI. The CDR3 spells CASRPGEDTQYF. The CDR3 region has the DNA TGTGCCAGCAGACCGGGGGAGGATACGCAGTATTTT.

The chain is built from TRBV24-1 and TRBJ2-2; no clear D. Trimming took 7 bases from V and 0 from J, leaving 14 bases between them. CDR1 is KGHDR, CDR2 SFDVKD, per germline. The CDR3 loop spans 16 amino acids. CDR3 in amino acids: CATSTRPAANTGELFF. As DNA, the CDR3 is TGTGCCACCAGCACCCGTCCGGCGGCGAACACCGGGGAGCTGTTTTTT.

This chain uses TRBV6-5 with TRBJ1-1; 9 nucleotides match TRBD1. The CDR3 runs to 14 residues. Losses at the gene ends were 2 bases for V and 6 bases for J; bases not matched to a gene: 4. Germline V CDR1 and CDR2: MNHEY, SVGAGI. For the CDR3, the DNA is TGTGCCAGCAGTTACGGGGACAGGGTGGCTGAAGCTTTCTTT. This translates into CASSYGDRVAEAFF.

This clone was observed a handful of times. This chain links TRBV18 with TRBJ1-5; no clear D. With 6 bases removed from V and 4 bases from J, the gap between germline ends came to 7 bases. Looked up from germline, CDR1 is KGHSH and CDR2 is LQKENI. CDR3 length equals 12 residues. This CDR3 is CASSQQNQPQHF. CDR3 nucleotides: TGTGCCAGCTCGCAACAAAATCAGCCCCAGCATTTT.

The chain combines TRBV10-3 with TRBJ2-7, with TRBD2 identical over 8 bases. CDR1 and CDR2 from the germline V gene are ENHRY and SYGVKD. The CDR3 has 14 amino acids. With 6 bases clipped from V and 3 bases from J, the junction kept 7 bases outside the gene matches. The CDR3 region has the DNA TGTGCCATCAGGGGTAGCGGGGTAGGCTACGAGCAGTACTTC. Translated, it gives CAIRGSGVGYEQYF.

The rearrangement uses TRBV29-1 and TRBJ1-6, with TRBD1 as a possible D gene (5 bases). V dropped 4 bases and J dropped 7 bases, with 11 bases sitting between them. Germline V lookup: CDR1 SQVTM, CDR2 ANQGSEA. CDR3 size: 13 residues. The CDR3: CSVATDKNSPLHF. Written as DNA, the CDR3 is TGCAGCGTTGCGACAGATAAGAATTCACCCCTCCACTTT. Full variable domain (remainder filled in from reference TRBV29-1 and TRBJ1-6): SAVISQKPSRDICQRGTSLTIQCQVDSQVTMMFWYRQQPGQSLTLIATANQGSEATYESGFVIDKFPISRPNLTFSTLTVSNMSPEDSSIYLCSVATDKNSPLHFGNGTRLTVT.

The CDR3 sequence: CASKIRYNSPLHF. The CDR3 DNA sequence: TGTGCCAGCAAGATCAGATATAATTCACCCCTCCACTTT. This chain connects TRBV6-5 to TRBJ1-6; D gene ambiguous. The CDR3 sequence is 13 residues long. Trimming removed 7 bases at V and 4 bases at J, with 8 bases between. Germline V gene data show CDR1 as MNHEY and CDR2 as SVGAGI.

This chain links TRBV7-9 with TRBJ1-4; D might be TRBD1 (5 bases). V was pared by 2 bases and J by 8 bases, with 9 bases between. CDR1 and CDR2 (germline): SEHNR, FQNEAQ (reference sequence). The CDR3 length is 13 residues. For the CDR3, the DNA is TGTGCCAGCAGCTTACGGGGGGAGGAAAAACTGTTTTTT. Translation: CASSLRGEEKLFF. Together with reference TRBV7-9 and TRBJ1-4, the CDR3 gives the full variable domain: DTGVSQNPRHKITKRGQNVTFRCDPISEHNRLYWYRQTLGQGPEFLTYFQNEAQLEKSRLLSDRFSAERPKGSFSTLEIQRTEQGDSAMYLCASSLRGEEKLFFGSGTQLSVL.

This clone appeared a few times. The rearrangement uses TRBV4-2 and TRBJ2-1, with 10 bases fitting TRBD1. V lost 0 bases and J lost 6; bases outside the gene matches: 5. This CDR3 contains 16 residues. Germline V gene lookup returns CDR1 LGHNA and CDR2 YNFKEQ. CDR3 bases: TGTGCCAGCAGCCAAGACGGGACAGGGGATCTCAATGAGCAGTTCTTC. The encoded protein is CASSQDGTGDLNEQFF.

This clone was detected once. The chain combines TRBV19 with TRBJ1-2; TRBD1 matches 7 bases. This CDR3 is built from 15 residues. Trimming took 5 bases from V and 4 from J; bases not matched to a gene: 10. The germline V gene has CDR1 LNHDA and CDR2 SQIVND (reference sequence). As DNA, the CDR3 is TGTGCCAGTAGTTTAGGGGGCGGTGATCCCTATGGCTACACCTTC. Protein sequence: CASSLGGGDPYGYTF.

The chain uses TRBV19 and TRBJ2-5; 7 bases line up with TRBD1. Germline CDR1 LNHDA, CDR2 SQIVND (reference sequence). The length of the CDR3 is 13 residues. After removal of 6 bases from V and 7 bases from J, the junction contained 8 bases not matched to a gene. The CDR3 spells CASRGGRVGTQYF. The DNA for the CDR3 is TGTGCCAGTAGAGGGGGCCGCGTGGGGACCCAGTACTTC.

The chain couples TRBV21-1 to TRBJ2-5; the D call in the table, TRBD2, was not verified against the DNA. TRBV21-1 represents a pseudogene. CDR3 length equals 15 residues. The CDR3 protein is CASSKTDGNQETQYF. The CDR3 bases are TGTGCCAGCAGCAAGACCGACGGGAACCAAGAGACCCAGTACTTC.

This rearrangement joins TRBV3-1 (or the pseudogene TRBV3-2) to TRBJ1-2; perhaps TRBD1 as D (6 bases). The CDR3 has 13 amino acids. CDR1 LGHDT and CDR2 YNNKEL come from the germline V gene (reference sequence). Trimming shortened V by 4 bases and J by 14 bases, and 20 bases separated the two germline ends. Written as DNA, the CDR3 is TGTGCCAGCAGCCCCACCTCCCACGCCGGACAGACCTTC. This gives the protein CASSPTSHAGQTF.

CDR3 sequence reads: CASSFAGEKGSEQFF. In DNA, the CDR3 is TGTGCCAGCAGCTTTGCGGGGGAGAAGGGTAGTGAGCAGTTCTTC. The rearrangement joins TRBV5-6 to TRBJ2-1; 7 bases fit TRBD2. The CDR3 length is 15 residues. Trimming cost V 2 bases and J 9 bases; bases outside gene matches: 11. CDR1 SGHDT and CDR2 YYEEEE come from the germline V gene.

V usage is TRBV5-1 and J usage is TRBJ2-7; 12 positions agree with TRBD1. Trimming at V came to 4 bases and at J to 4 bases, leaving 9 bases not matched to a gene. The CDR3 contains 16 residues. CDR1 SGHRS and CDR2 YFSETQ come from the germline V gene. The DNA for the CDR3 is TGCGCCAGCAGCCTTGCGGGACAGGGGGCAGGGTACGAGCAGTACTTC. It codes for CASSLAGQGAGYEQYF. Complete variable domain (other parts from reference TRBV5-1 and TRBJ2-7): KAGVTQTPRYLIKTRGQQVTLSCSPISGHRSVSWYQQTPGQGLQFLFEYFSETQRNKGNFPGRFSGRQFSNSRSEMNVSTLELGDSALYLCASSLAGQGAGYEQYFGPGTRLTVT.

This rearrangement joins TRBV6-1 to TRBJ2-5; 10 nucleotides match TRBD2. Germline V gives CDR1 MNHNS, CDR2 SASEGT. The CDR3 consists of 15 residues. V was clipped by 2 bases and J by 3 bases; unmatched bases: 3. CDR3 in amino acids: CASSEPGLAEETQYF. In DNA, the CDR3 is TGTGCCAGCAGTGAACCAGGACTAGCGGAAGAGACCCAGTACTTC.

V gene TRBV5-1 combines with J gene TRBJ2-5, with 10 bases matching TRBD2. Per germline, CDR1 SGHRS and CDR2 YFSETQ. The junction had 12 bases not matched to a gene; V was cut back by 4 bases and J by 12 bases. CDR3 length: 14 amino acids. In nucleotides, the CDR3 is TGCGCCAGCAGCAATGGGACTAGCGTCCCCTCGGAGTACTTC. This encodes CASSNGTSVPSEYF.

This clone was counted only a few times. The chain's CDR3 is CASSLSKSLSGNTIYF. DNA of the CDR3: TGTGCCAGCAGCTTAAGCAAATCTCTTTCTGGAAACACCATATATTTT. The gene calls are TRBV7-6 and TRBJ1-3; no definite D call. This CDR3 has 16 residues. The V gene's germline CDR1 is SGHVS and CDR2 FNYEAQ. Trimming shortened V by 2 bases and J by 1 base, and 12 bases separated the two germline ends.

The genes are TRBV10-2 and TRBJ2-5; 14 bases align to TRBD2. CDR3 length: 16 amino acids. The junction had 5 bases not matched to a gene; V was cut back by 5 bases and J by 3 bases. Per the germline V gene, CDR1 is WSHSY and CDR2 is SAAADI. CDR3 sequence (DNA): TGCGCCAGCAGTCCCGGGACTAGCGGGGGCGAAGAGACCCAGTACTTC. Translating gives CASSPGTSGGEETQYF.

This clone was counted only a few times. The chain employs TRBV28 and TRBJ2-5; 8 positions match TRBD1. Trimming at V came to 6 bases and at J to 6 bases, leaving 15 bases not matched to a gene. The V gene's germline CDR1 is MDHEN and CDR2 SYDVKM. The CDR3 runs 16 residues. Here the CDR3 DNA reads TGTGCCAGCAGGAGCCCAGGGGGCGAAGATAAAAAGACCCAGTACTTC. Translation: CASRSPGGEDKKTQYF.

The gene calls are TRBV2 and TRBJ2-7; 13 bases align to TRBD2. The germline gives CDR1 SNHLY, CDR2 FYNNEI. The CDR3 is 15 amino acids. V shed 3 bases, J shed 2 bases, and the junction held 1 base outside the gene matches. The CDR3 protein is CASSDGTSGAYEQYF. CDR3 nucleotide sequence: TGTGCCAGCAGTGACGGGACTAGCGGGGCCTACGAGCAGTACTTC.

The rearrangement uses TRBV30 and TRBJ2-5; D is possibly TRBD1 (5 bases). The CDR3 is made up of 13 amino acids. Germline-derived CDR1 and CDR2 are GTSNPN and SVGIG (reference sequence). V was trimmed by 1 base and J by 3 bases, leaving 9 bases between them. The CDR3 loop reads CAWSAKDKETQYF. The CDR3 DNA reads TGTGCCTGGAGTGCAAAGGACAAAGAGACCCAGTACTTC.

The chain joins TRBV12-5 to TRBJ1-1; perhaps TRBD1 as D (6 bases). Trimming left V 6 bases short and J 0 bases short, with 17 bases between. The CDR3 is made up of 16 amino acids. Germline V gene sequence: CDR1 LGHNT, CDR2 FRNRAP. This CDR3 reads CASGRQVAGVNTEAFF. In DNA form, the CDR3 reads TGTGCTAGTGGACGACAGGTGGCAGGGGTGAACACTGAAGCTTTCTTT.